The 15 T cell receptor beta chains in this list originate from one sample, sequenced in a study of T cell repertoires in cytomegalovirus infection. TCRdb called the reads again in MiXCR, with one record for every CDR3 protein. The table records around 740,000 distinct CDR3 sequences, under 40% of them present only once. The sample consisted of PBMCs. Source of these receptors: a human donor in good health (CMV status not recorded). Some clones in this sample may be carry-over from other donors' samples.

This clonotype was observed a handful of times. The rearrangement uses TRBV6-1 and TRBJ2-3, with D perhaps TRBD2 (5 bases). Germline CDR1 and CDR2: MNHNS and SASEGT. V gave up 0 bases and J gave up 5 bases, with 12 bases separating them. There are 15 residues in the CDR3. The CDR3 reads CASSEAQRLKDTQYF. The CDR3 DNA reads as TGTGCCAGCAGTGAAGCGCAGCGACTAAAAGATACGCAGTATTTT.

Of note for this clonotype: Possible read error: a much larger clone is one base away. This chain connects TRBV7-2 to TRBJ2-1, with D maybe TRBD2 (5 bases). Per the germline V gene, CDR1 is SGHTA and CDR2 is FQGNSA. The CDR3 has 15 residues. CDR3 protein: CASSLEGVLSNKQFF. CDR3 DNA sequence: TGTGCCAGCAGCTTAGAGGGAGTTTTGAGCAATAAGCAGTTCTTC.

This rearrangement joins TRBV5-4 to TRBJ2-3, with TRBD2 matching over 12 bases. The germline V gene encodes CDR1 SGHNT and CDR2 YYREEE (reference sequence). V lost 5 bases, J lost 7 bases, and 8 bases stayed unmatched. This CDR3 region has 15 residues. As DNA, the CDR3 is TGTGCCAGCAGTCTAGCGGGGGGGCTCGGAAATACGCAGTATTTT. Translated: CASSLAGGLGNTQYF.

The V and J genes are TRBV19 and TRBJ2-7; TRBD2 matches at 10 bases. The CDR3 spans 14 residues. Germline V gives CDR1 LNHDA, CDR2 SQIVND (reference sequence). Trimming at V came to 5 bases and at J to 3 bases, leaving 4 bases not matched to a gene. The DNA of the CDR3 is TGTGCCAGTAGTGCCGGGACTAGCGTCTACGAGCAGTACTTC. Translated, it gives CASSAGTSVYEQYF.

The V and J genes are TRBV19 and TRBJ2-1, with D hard to call. Trimming removed 5 bases from V and 0 bases from J, with 11 bases in between. Germline CDR1 and CDR2: LNHDA and SQIVND (reference sequence). The CDR3 length is 15 residues. CDR3 bases: TGTGCCAGTAGTCTAATGTTCAGCTCCTACAATGAGCAGTTCTTC. It translates to CASSLMFSSYNEQFF.

This clonotype was observed a few times. The V call is TRBV7-9, the J call TRBJ1-1, with D possibly matching TRBD1 (5 bases). Germline V gene lookup returns CDR1 SEHNR and CDR2 FQNEAQ (reference sequence). Trimming shortened V by 4 bases and J by 6 bases, and 24 bases separated the two germline ends. The CDR3 runs to 17 residues. The CDR3 sequence: CASSSIGGSFGVAEAFF. As DNA, the CDR3 is TGTGCCAGCAGCTCAATTGGGGGTTCGTTCGGGGTCGCTGAAGCTTTCTTT. The full variable domain, rest sourced from reference TRBV7-9 and TRBJ1-1, is DTGVSQNPRHKITKRGQNVTFRCDPISEHNRLYWYRQTLGQGPEFLTYFQNEAQLEKSRLLSDRFSAERPKGSFSTLEIQRTEQGDSAMYLCASSSIGGSFGVAEAFFGQGTRLTVV.

Ten or more counts support this clonotype. The chain couples TRBV11-2 to TRBJ2-1; D is unclear. Germline CDR1 and CDR2: SGHAT and FQNNGV. V lost 5 bases and J lost 10, with 9 bases in between. The CDR3 consists of 11 residues. The CDR3 sequence: CASSPGREQFF. In DNA, the CDR3 is TGTGCCAGCAGCCCCGGCCGCGAGCAGTTCTTC.

The chain recombines TRBV6-2 or TRBV6-3 with TRBJ1-5; D is uncertain. V was cut by 8 bases and J by 7 bases, with 12 bases left in between. The CDR3 runs to 12 residues. Germline loops: CDR1 MNHEY, CDR2 SVGEGT. CDR3 amino acids: CASQFPRQPQHF. The CDR3 DNA follows: TGTGCCAGCCAATTCCCGCGCCAGCCCCAGCATTTT.

This clonotype was observed a few times. The V gene is TRBV7-3, the J gene TRBJ2-1, with 7 nucleotides matching TRBD2. Trimming cost V 2 bases and J 3 bases; bases outside gene matches: 4. The CDR3 sequence is 15 residues long. Germline CDR1 and CDR2: SGHTA and FQGTGA. In DNA, the CDR3 is TGTGCCAGCAGCTTAGGCGGGGGAGTCTACAATGAGCAGTTCTTC. Its protein product is CASSLGGGVYNEQFF.

Only a few counts were recorded for this clonotype. The rearrangement links TRBV7-8 to TRBJ2-2; D perhaps matches TRBD1 (6 bases). V was cut by 1 base and J by 3 bases, with 12 bases left in between. This CDR3 is built from 16 residues. In germline, CDR1 is SGHVS, CDR2 FQNEAQ. The CDR3 DNA sequence: TGTGCCAGCAGCTTAGAGGCGGACAGATACACCGGGGAGCTGTTTTTT. This gives the protein CASSLEADRYTGELFF.

This clonotype appeared a few times. J is TRBJ2-7 and V is TRBV27; no definite D call. CDR3 size: 14 residues. CDR1 and CDR2 (germline): MNHEY, SMNVEV (reference sequence). Trimming shortened V by 2 bases and J by 2 bases, and 10 bases separated the two germline ends. The CDR3 sequence is CASSLHIGTYEQYF. The CDR3 coding sequence is TGTGCCAGCAGTTTACACATCGGCACCTACGAGCAGTACTTC.

Worth noting for this clonotype: The junction and the germline gene differ at one end; a read error may be behind it. The CDR3 protein is CASRKEVANEQLF. CDR3 nucleotide sequence: TGTGCCAGCAGAAAGGAAGTGGCGAATGAGCAGTTATTC. This rearrangement joins TRBV28 to TRBJ2-1, with D hard to call. The CDR3 runs 13 residues. CDR1 is MDHEN and CDR2 is SYDVKM in the germline V gene.

The chain employs TRBV7-6 and TRBJ2-4; D is possibly TRBD2 (6 bases). CDR3 length: 14 residues. Trimming took 1 base from V and 6 from J, leaving 10 bases between them. Germline V gene sequence: CDR1 SGHVS, CDR2 FNYEAQ. CDR3 loop: CASSLEEGRNIQYF. In nucleotides, the CDR3 is TGTGCCAGCAGCTTAGAGGAGGGAAGAAACATTCAGTACTTC.

As to this clonotype: The CDR3 does not close with the conserved phenylalanine or tryptophan, likely indicating a read error. The V gene is TRBV7-6, the J gene TRBJ2-7, with 9 bases lining up with TRBD1. The CDR3 sequence is 15 residues long. Germline values: CDR1 SGHVS, CDR2 FNYEAQ. The chain's CDR3 is CASSSVDRGFYDQYL. The CDR3 DNA follows: TGTGCCAGCAGCTCCGTTGACAGGGGGTTCTACGATCAGTACTTG.

The rearrangement uses TRBV7-9 and TRBJ1-1; D perhaps matches TRBD1 (6 bases). This CDR3 has 14 amino acids. Deletions cut 3 bases from V and 5 bases from J, with 13 bases between. Germline lookup yields CDR1 SEHNR and CDR2 FQNEAQ (reference sequence). The CDR3 protein is CASSLGGPETEAFF. In DNA, the CDR3 is TGTGCCAGCAGCTTGGGGGGCCCGGAGACTGAAGCTTTCTTT.